This T cell receptor (beta chain) was observed in a study of EBV T-cell therapy then PD-1 blockade in nasopharyngeal carcinoma. Germline V gene lookup returns CDR1 LGHDT and CDR2 YNNKEL (reference sequence). V gave up 4 bases and J gave up 4 bases; unmatched junction bases: 4. The CDR3 contains 14 residues. The table lists this clone with a few counts. Its antigen is not known. Sample time point: 266 days after commencement of treatment, after nivolumab therapy. Noted treatment: AdE1-LMPpoly-expanded autologous EBV-specific T-cell therapy followed by anti-PD-1 nivolumab. Assay used: immunoSEQ multiplex PCR; TCRdb lists only in-frame clones, some missing. The sample holds about 21,000 clones, approximately 79% seen once.

The TCR originated in a man aged 35-49 years with nasopharyngeal carcinoma. The source material was CD8+ T cells from blood, sampled at roughly day 270 from a patient whose treatment included autologous EBV-specific T cells and nivolumab. This sequence joins TRBV3-1 (or the pseudogene TRBV3-2) and TRBJ2-4, with 7 bases fitting TRBD1. CDR3 protein: CASSPRTGKNIQYF. In DNA form, the CDR3 reads TGTGCCAGCAGCCCGCGGACAGGTAAAAACATTCAGTACTTC.